The present T cell receptor beta chain was sequenced within a study of blood T cell repertoires in COVID-19. Study-level information: T cells, B-cell-depleted T cells, or PBMCs provided the cDNA or gDNA that served as material.

TCRdb's copy holds only in-frame clones and misses some; the assay was immunoSEQ multiplex PCR. The table shows some 220,000 clones, with 85% occurring only once. The receptor's source is a middle-aged man with COVID-19, enrolled during active disease. Sequencing input: peripheral blood.

CDR3 sequence: CASRWAANEKLFF. In nucleotides, the CDR3 is TGTGCCAGCAGGTGGGCAGCTAATGAAAAACTGTTTTTT. The chain links TRBV2 to TRBJ1-4; D gene uncertain. This CDR3 has 13 residues. V was clipped by 6 bases and J by 3 bases, with 8 bases between them. Germline CDR1 is SNHLY and CDR2 is FYNNEI.